This TCR beta chain was profiled in a study of cytotoxic CD8 clonotypes in ibrutinib-treated CLL. This CDR3 spans 19 amino acids. Germline CDR1 is ENHRY and CDR2 is SYGVKD. With V trimmed by 8 bases and J by 8 bases, 20 bases remained unmatched. Generated by immunoSEQ multiplex PCR, the TCRdb table keeps only in-frame clones and is missing some. Found here are about 200,000 clones, around 70% of them singletons; the top ten hold 13%. The sequence was collected from a human donor with chronic lymphocytic leukemia. The chain carries TRBV10-3 and TRBJ2-1; 14 bases map to TRBD2. The sequenced sample was PBMCs, obtained after 24 months of ibrutinib treatment. The CDR3 DNA reads as TGTGCCATCCTAATCAGCGGGACTAGCGGGGGAAAAACGACAGATGAGCAGTTCTTC. It translates to CAILISGTSGGKTTDEQFF.